This entry is about one T cell receptor (beta chain). This clone was detected once. This receptor's antigen is unknown. No base quality information exists; no much larger clone differs at one position. The data were taken from a study of blood T cell repertoires in COVID-19 (dated by TCRdb to about 2020). At the level of the whole study: The collaborator samples originated in the United States, Italy and Spain and spanned the acute and convalescent phases of COVID-19. The material from the prospective study consisted of cDNA or gDNA derived from T cells, B-cell-depleted T cells, or PBMCs. Subjects who had been exposed to COVID-19, were actively infected with it, or had recovered from it provided the deeply sampled blood TCRbeta repertoires that made up the dataset. A freely available public database, intended as a resource for researchers studying the immune response to SARS-CoV-2, is where the repertoires were released. The samples were drawn from two sources: the first 160 participants of the ongoing ImmuneRACE study, and some 1,300 subjects contributed by 6 global collaborators. The sample metadata nearly always contained a de-identified subject ID, COVID-19 status, age in years and sex. Where available, HLA class I and class II types were obtained from metadata supplied by the sample provider rather than from assay-based typing.

Each collaborating institution followed its own protocols to collect whole blood in K2EDTA tubes. Collaborator samples were shipped for TCRbeta analysis as frozen whole blood, isolated PBMCs, or DNA extracted from either sample type. General conclusions and limits of the study: The amount of clinical and demographic metadata varied by source and participant and was provided uncurated.

From the cysteine up to the phenylalanine, the CDR3 has a length of 15 residues. Of all the DNA, just the CDR3 is kept, 45 bases in frame from base 1. V lost 0 bases and J lost 5 bases; the stretch between them is 13 bases long. The germline V gene encodes CDR1 LGHNT and CDR2 FRNRAP. TCRbeta CDR3 regions were amplified from genomic DNA using the immunoSEQ Assay, a bias-controlled multiplex PCR. The authors processed their data as follows. The number of nucleated cells in each sample was estimated from the amplification of reference gene primers within the assay. To quantify the absolute abundance of each unique TCRbeta CDR3 rearrangement, sequence reads were collapsed and filtered. For each sample, productive Simpson clonality was calculated as the square root of Simpson's diversity index over productive rearrangements. Here the immuneACCESS table is served through TCRdb, limited to in-frame sequences with V and J called. Missing clones are a known gap in these copies; in checked studies unresolved V genes cover under half, and the rest lacks a known reason. V, J and clone size derive from that table, while D and trimming were established from the DNA sequence. Recorded for this sample are under 250,000 clones; 70% to 90% of them occurred a single time. The ten top clones hold about 4.8% of the sample.

This sequence originates from a woman aged 40 to 50 with acute or convalescent COVID-19. The rearranged chain carries TRBV12-5 and TRBJ1-2; the D gene is possibly TRBD1, with 6 bases matching. The sample comprised peripheral blood. The CDR3: CASGLVIRGSYGYTF. The sequence in DNA is TGTGCTAGTGGTTTGGTAATCAGGGGTTCGTATGGCTACACCTTC.